This TCR beta chain was captured by sequencing in a study of blood T cell repertoires in COVID-19 (dated by TCRdb to 2018 to 2020). About the study as a whole: Samples covering the acute and convalescent phases of COVID-19 were provided by collaborators in the United States, Italy and Spain. The material from the prospective study consisted of cDNA or gDNA derived from T cells, B-cell-depleted T cells, or PBMCs. The dataset comprised deeply sampled blood TCRbeta repertoires from subjects exposed to, actively infected with, or recovered from COVID-19. The repertoires were released in a freely available public database meant as a resource for research on the immune response to SARS-CoV-2. The samples were drawn from two sources: the first 160 participants of the ongoing ImmuneRACE study, and 1,200 or so subjects contributed by 6 global collaborators. Nearly every sample came with metadata listing a de-identified subject ID, COVID-19 status, age in years and sex. Where available, HLA class I and class II types were taken from metadata supplied by the sample provider and were not determined by assay-based typing.

TCRbeta CDR3 regions were amplified from genomic DNA using the immunoSEQ Assay, a bias-controlled multiplex PCR. Processing in the source paper ran as follows. Nucleated cell counts per sample were estimated from amplification of reference gene primers within the assay. To quantify the absolute abundance of each unique TCRbeta CDR3 rearrangement, sequence reads were collapsed and filtered. For each sample, productive Simpson clonality was calculated by taking the square root of Simpson's diversity index across productive rearrangements. Sourced from immuneACCESS, this table was stored by TCRdb with only in-frame sequences that have V and J called. A share of the clones is absent; for the studies checked, an unresolved V gene accounts for under half, and the remainder has no known explanation. V and J calls and clone size are given by that table; D and trimming were obtained from the DNA. Counted in this sample were a few hundred thousand clones; roughly 89% of them appeared once. The ten top clones hold less than 2% of the sample.

Overall results and qualifications from the work: The quantity of clinical and demographic metadata differed by source and by participant and was supplied without curation.

A note on this clone: The clone's antigen remains unknown. No much larger clonotype is one base removed from it; base qualities were not supplied.

Participants in the prospective study were enrolled through a virtual design, were aged 18 to 89 years, and lived in roughly 24 United States geographic areas. To assign participants to cohorts, the prospective study relied on clinical history that participants themselves reported in a screening survey and a study questionnaire. Mobile phlebotomists in the prospective study collected whole blood, serum and a nasopharyngeal or oropharyngeal swab from every participant. Over a 2-month period, participants in the prospective study had the option of providing additional blood draws and questionnaires. Blood samples from the prospective study were shipped frozen or at room temperature prior to DNA extraction. The receptor comes from a woman between 18 and 29 years old with acute COVID-19. The sequencing sample was made of PBMCs or T cells enriched from blood (not recorded which).

The CDR3 corresponds to CASSLAGSYGYTF. The nucleotide sequence reads as follows: TGCGCCAGCAGCTTGGCCGGGAGCTATGGCTACACCTTC. Recombination linked TRBV5-1 to TRBJ1-2; the D segment cannot be called with confidence. The trim is 0 bases for V and 4 bases for J, with a gap of 7 bases between the germline ends. The cysteine opens and the phenylalanine closes a CDR3 of 13 amino acids. The only DNA kept is the CDR3, 39 bases in frame from the first base. CDR1 SGHRS and CDR2 YFSETQ are derived from the germline V gene.